Shown below are 10 T cell receptor beta chains from a single sample sequenced in a study of immune reconstitution after stem cell transplant in scleroderma. TCRdb analysed the RT-PCR reads with MiXCR anew, one entry per CDR3 protein. The table shows around 5,600 distinct CDR3 sequences, with under 8.5% occurring only once. This sample was taken before or after autologous hematopoietic stem cell transplantation (not recorded which). The source is a male donor with systemic sclerosis.

This chain joins TRBV20-1 and TRBJ2-5; TRBD1 matches at 9 bases. Per the germline V gene, CDR1 is DFQATT and CDR2 is SNEGSKA (reference sequence). The CDR3 runs 17 residues. V dropped 5 bases and J dropped 2; count of bases not matched to a gene: 15. This CDR3 reads CSAGAGTGRAPQETQYF. CDR3 nucleotide sequence: TGCAGTGCTGGAGCCGGGACAGGGCGCGCACCACAAGAGACCCAGTACTTC.

This rearrangement joins TRBV27 to TRBJ2-7; 7 bases match TRBD2. The CDR3 has 14 residues. Per germline, CDR1 MNHEY and CDR2 SMNVEV (reference sequence). Trimming removed 2 bases from V and 3 bases from J; junction bases left unmatched: 4. CDR3 protein: CASSLRSSGYEQYF. The CDR3 DNA is TGTGCCAGCAGTTTAAGGTCTAGCGGCTACGAGCAGTACTTC.

In its sample, this clonotype is medium-sized (0.01 to 0.1%). The chain combines TRBV6-1 with TRBJ2-5; 9 bases are shared with TRBD2. Trimming cost V 7 bases and J 4 bases; bases outside gene matches: 16. The CDR3 covers 17 residues. Germline CDR1 is MNHNS and CDR2 is SASEGT. The DNA for the CDR3 is TGTGCCAGCACCCCGGGAAGTAGCGGGAGCCCCCGAGAGACCCAGTACTTC. Amino acids: CASTPGSSGSPRETQYF.

J is TRBJ2-6 and V is TRBV20-1, with 8 positions matching TRBD2. Per germline, CDR1 DFQATT and CDR2 SNEGSKA (reference sequence). V trimming: 0 bases; J trimming: 0 bases; junction bases outside the gene matches: 7. The CDR3 has 18 amino acids. CDR3 in DNA: TGCAGTGCTAGAGATCGTAGCGGGGTCCGCTCTGGGGCCAACGTCCTGACTTTC. Translation: CSARDRSGVRSGANVLTF.

The chain combines TRBV12-3 or TRBV12-4 with TRBJ2-7; TRBD2 agrees at 7 bases. The J segment lost 3 bases and the V segment lost 3 bases, leaving 8 bases of the junction unmatched. The CDR3 consists of 15 residues. This CDR3 is CASSLSLADLYEQYF. The CDR3 nucleotides read TGTGCCAGCAGTTTGTCTCTAGCGGACCTCTACGAGCAGTACTTC.

This clonotype has just a few counts. V gene TRBV5-1 combines with J gene TRBJ2-1, with 8 bases identical to TRBD1. J lost 7 bases, V lost 1 base, and 13 bases had no gene match. Germline loops: CDR1 SGHRS, CDR2 YFSETQ. CDR3 length equals 17 residues. CDR3 amino acids: CASSLNSQGAFGNEQFF. In DNA form, the CDR3 reads TGCGCCAGCAGCTTGAACTCGCAGGGGGCATTCGGGAATGAGCAGTTCTTC.

The chain combines TRBV7-6 with TRBJ2-1; 11 bases fit TRBD1. The length of the CDR3 is 15 residues. V shed 5 bases, J shed 6 bases, and the junction held 6 bases outside the gene matches. The germline V gene has CDR1 SGHVS and CDR2 FNYEAQ. The CDR3, as DNA: TGTGCCAGCAGCCGGGGACAGGGGGTGGTCAATGAGCAGTTCTTC. As protein: CASSRGQGVVNEQFF.

The V gene is TRBV15, the J gene TRBJ2-1; D gene ambiguous. Germline V gene data show CDR1 as LNHNV and CDR2 as YYDKDF (reference sequence). Trimming took off 3 bases at V and 8 bases at J, with 11 bases between the two ends. CDR3 length equals 13 residues. The CDR3 nucleotides are TGTGCCACCAGCAGTGCTCACGGTTATGAGCAGTTCTTC. Amino acid sequence: CATSSAHGYEQFF.

This clonotype rates as medium-sized (0.01 to 0.1%). The rearrangement links TRBV20-1 to TRBJ2-1; 8 positions agree with TRBD2. CDR3 length: 18 amino acids. Per the germline V gene, CDR1 is DFQATT and CDR2 is SNEGSKA (reference sequence). The trim removed 4 bases at V and 0 bases at J, leaving 14 bases unmatched. DNA for the CDR3: TGCAGTGCTACTGAGGCCCTAGCGGGTGGCCTCTCCTACAATGAGCAGTTCTTC. Its translation is CSATEALAGGLSYNEQFF.

By proportion, this clonotype is medium-sized (0.01 to 0.1%). The rearrangement uses TRBV20-1 and TRBJ2-3, with TRBD1 as a possible D gene (5 bases). The germline gives CDR1 DFQATT, CDR2 SNEGSKA (reference sequence). The V and J ends lost 4 bases and 4 bases respectively, with 18 bases between them. The CDR3 loop spans 15 amino acids. CDR3 sequence (DNA): TGCAGTGCTACTGGGGTGGGAAAGGGGTCAGATACGCAGTATTTT. Amino acids: CSATGVGKGSDTQYF.